This TCR beta chain was observed in a study of tumor-infiltrating lymphocytes in oesophageal squamous cell carcinoma. The germline gives CDR1 SEHNR, CDR2 FQNEAQ (reference sequence). Trimming shortened V by 5 bases and J by 3 bases, and 12 bases separated the two germline ends. The CDR3 spans 14 residues. TCRdb passed the PCR reads through MiXCR, listing each CDR3 protein once. The data hold some 17,000 distinct CDR3 sequences, with roughly 50% observed a single time. This clonotype was counted many times. This clonotype was obtained from a female donor with esophageal squamous cell carcinoma. What was sequenced was normal esophageal tissue next to the tumor. This rearrangement joins TRBV7-9 to TRBJ2-3; the D gene is possibly TRBD2 (7 bases). This CDR3 is CASSTRGGTDTQYF. DNA of the CDR3: TGTGCCAGCAGCACTAGGGGGGGAACAGATACGCAGTATTTT. Full variable domain (rest looked up from reference TRBV7-9 and TRBJ2-3): DTGVSQNPRHKITKRGQNVTFRCDPISEHNRLYWYRQTLGQGPEFLTYFQNEAQLEKSRLLSDRFSAERPKGSFSTLEIQRTEQGDSAMYLCASSTRGGTDTQYFGPGTRLTVL.